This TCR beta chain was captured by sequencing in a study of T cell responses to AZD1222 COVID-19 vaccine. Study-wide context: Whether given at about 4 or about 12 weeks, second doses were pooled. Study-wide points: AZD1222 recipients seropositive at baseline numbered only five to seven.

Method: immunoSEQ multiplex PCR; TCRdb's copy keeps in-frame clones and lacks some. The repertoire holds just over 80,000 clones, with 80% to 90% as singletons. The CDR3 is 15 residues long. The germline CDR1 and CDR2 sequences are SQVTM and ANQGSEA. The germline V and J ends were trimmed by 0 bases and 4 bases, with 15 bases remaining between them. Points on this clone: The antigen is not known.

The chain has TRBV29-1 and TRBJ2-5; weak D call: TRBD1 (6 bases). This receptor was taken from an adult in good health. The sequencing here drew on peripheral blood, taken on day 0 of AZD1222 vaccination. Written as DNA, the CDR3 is TGCAGCGTTGAAGATACGGGACCCAGGGGAGAGACCCAGTACTTC. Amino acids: CSVEDTGPRGETQYF.